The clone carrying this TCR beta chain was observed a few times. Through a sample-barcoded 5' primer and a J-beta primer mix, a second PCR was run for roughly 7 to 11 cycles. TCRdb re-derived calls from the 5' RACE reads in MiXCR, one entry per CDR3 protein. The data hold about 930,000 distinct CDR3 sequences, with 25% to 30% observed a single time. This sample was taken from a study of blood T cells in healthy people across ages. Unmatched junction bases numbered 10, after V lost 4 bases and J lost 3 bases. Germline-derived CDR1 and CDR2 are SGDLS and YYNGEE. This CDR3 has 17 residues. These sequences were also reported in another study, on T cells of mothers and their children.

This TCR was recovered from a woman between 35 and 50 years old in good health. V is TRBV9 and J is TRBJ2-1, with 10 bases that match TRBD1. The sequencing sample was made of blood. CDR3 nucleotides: TGTGCCAGCAGCCGGACCCCCGGGACAGGGGACTACAATGAGCAGTTCTTC. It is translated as CASSRTPGTGDYNEQFF.